One TCR beta chain is described in this entry. Germline V gene data show CDR1 as GTSNPN and CDR2 as SVGIG (reference sequence). V was pared by 2 bases and J by 3 bases, with 10 bases of the junction left unmatched. CDR3 length equals 17 residues. As processed by the authors: Estimates of nucleated cell counts were drawn from the amplification of reference gene primers. Clones were sequenced by immunoSEQ multiplex PCR, and TCRdb holds only the in-frame ones, with some missing. V, J and clone size derive from that table, while D and trimming were established from the DNA sequence. The table includes around 110,000 clones, 75% to 90% detected once. This entry comes from a study of blood T cell repertoires in COVID-19. Whole-study context: PBMCs, B-cell-depleted T cells, or T cells were the source of the cDNA or gDNA that made up the material.

The V call is TRBV30, the J call TRBJ1-5, with TRBD1 matching over 10 bases. This TCR derives from a man aged 25-45 years with acute or convalescent COVID-19. The specimen sequenced was peripheral blood. The CDR3 loop reads CAWSRTPGQGTNQPQHF. DNA for the CDR3: TGTGCCTGGAGTCGGACTCCGGGACAGGGGACCAATCAGCCCCAGCATTTT.